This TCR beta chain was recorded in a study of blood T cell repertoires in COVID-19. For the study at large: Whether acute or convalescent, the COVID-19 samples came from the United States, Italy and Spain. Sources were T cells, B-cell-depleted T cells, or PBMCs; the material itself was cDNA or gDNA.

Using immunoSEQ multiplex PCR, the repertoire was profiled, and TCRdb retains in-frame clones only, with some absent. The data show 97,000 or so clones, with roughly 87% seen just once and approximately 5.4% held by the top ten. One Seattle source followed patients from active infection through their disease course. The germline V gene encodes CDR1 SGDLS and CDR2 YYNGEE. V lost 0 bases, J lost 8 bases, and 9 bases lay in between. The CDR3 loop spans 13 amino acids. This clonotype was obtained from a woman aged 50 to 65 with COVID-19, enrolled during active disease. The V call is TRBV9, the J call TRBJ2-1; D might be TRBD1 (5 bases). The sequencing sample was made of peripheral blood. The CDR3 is CASSVAQGYEQFF. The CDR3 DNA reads TGTGCCAGCAGCGTAGCTCAGGGTTATGAGCAGTTCTTC. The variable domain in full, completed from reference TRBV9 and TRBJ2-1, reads DSGVTQTPKHLITATGQRVTLRCSPRSGDLSVYWYQQSLDQGLQFLIQYYNGEERAKGNILERFSAQQFPDLHSELNLSSLELGDSALYFCASSVAQGYEQFFGPGTRLTVL.